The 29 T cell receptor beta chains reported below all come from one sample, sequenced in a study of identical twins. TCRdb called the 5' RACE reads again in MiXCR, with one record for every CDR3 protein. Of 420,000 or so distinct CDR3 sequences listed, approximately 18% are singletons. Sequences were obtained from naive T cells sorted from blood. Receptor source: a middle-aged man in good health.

CDR3 nucleotides: TGTGCCAGCAGTTTATTCGGGGTAGCTAAAGATACGCAGTATTTT. Translating it yields CASSLFGVAKDTQYF. The chain is built from TRBV28 and TRBJ2-3, with a possible D match to TRBD2 (5 bases). V lost 1 base to trimming and J lost 5 bases, with 13 bases between them. Per germline, CDR1 MDHEN and CDR2 SYDVKM. The CDR3 contains 15 residues.

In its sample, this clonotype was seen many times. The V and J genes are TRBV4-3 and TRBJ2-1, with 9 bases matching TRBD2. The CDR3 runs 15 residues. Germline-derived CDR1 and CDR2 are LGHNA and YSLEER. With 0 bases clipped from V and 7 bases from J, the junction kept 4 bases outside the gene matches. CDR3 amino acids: CASSQDGLAGNEQFF. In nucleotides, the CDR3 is TGCGCCAGCAGCCAAGATGGCCTAGCGGGAAATGAGCAGTTCTTC.

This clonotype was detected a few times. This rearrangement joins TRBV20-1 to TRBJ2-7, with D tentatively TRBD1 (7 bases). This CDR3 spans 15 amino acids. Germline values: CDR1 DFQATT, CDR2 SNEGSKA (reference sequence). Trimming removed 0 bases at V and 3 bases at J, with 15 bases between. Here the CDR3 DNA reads TGCAGTGCTAGAGATCCAGGGGGGCAAAACTACGAGCAGTACTTC. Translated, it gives CSARDPGGQNYEQYF.

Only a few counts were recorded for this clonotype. The CDR3 nucleotides read TGTGCCTCCCGGACCTTCCAGGACACTGAAGCTTTCTTT. It encodes CASRTFQDTEAFF. The V gene is TRBV4-2, the J gene TRBJ1-1; no definite D call. The CDR3 totals 13 residues. From germline, CDR1 is LGHNA and CDR2 YNFKEQ. V lost 11 bases and J lost 3, with 16 bases in between.

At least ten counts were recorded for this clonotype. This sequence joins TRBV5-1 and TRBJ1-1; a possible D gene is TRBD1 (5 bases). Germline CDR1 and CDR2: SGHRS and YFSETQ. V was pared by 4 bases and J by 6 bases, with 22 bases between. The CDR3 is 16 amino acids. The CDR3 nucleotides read TGCGCCAGCAGCAAAATTGGAAGGGGCGCAAGTTCTGAAGCTTTCTTT. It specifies CASSKIGRGASSEAFF.

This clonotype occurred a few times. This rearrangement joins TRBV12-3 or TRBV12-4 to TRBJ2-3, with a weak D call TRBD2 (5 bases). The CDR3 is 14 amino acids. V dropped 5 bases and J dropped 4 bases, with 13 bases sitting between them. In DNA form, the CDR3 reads TGTGCCAGCAGTCTGGCTCGAGGGTCAGATACGCAGTATTTT. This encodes CASSLARGSDTQYF.

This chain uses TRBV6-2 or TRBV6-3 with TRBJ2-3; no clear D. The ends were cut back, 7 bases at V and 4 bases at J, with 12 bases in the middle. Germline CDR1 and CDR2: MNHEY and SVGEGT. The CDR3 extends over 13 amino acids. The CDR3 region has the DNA TGTGCCAGCAAGGCCTCCGCCGCAGATACGCAGTATTTT. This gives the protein CASKASAADTQYF.

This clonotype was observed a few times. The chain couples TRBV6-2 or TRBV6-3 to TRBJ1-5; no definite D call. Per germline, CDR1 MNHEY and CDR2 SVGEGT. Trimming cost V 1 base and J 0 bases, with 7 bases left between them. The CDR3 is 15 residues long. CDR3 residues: CASSYFSYSNQPQHF. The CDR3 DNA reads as TGTGCCAGCAGTTACTTCTCCTATAGCAATCAGCCCCAGCATTTT.

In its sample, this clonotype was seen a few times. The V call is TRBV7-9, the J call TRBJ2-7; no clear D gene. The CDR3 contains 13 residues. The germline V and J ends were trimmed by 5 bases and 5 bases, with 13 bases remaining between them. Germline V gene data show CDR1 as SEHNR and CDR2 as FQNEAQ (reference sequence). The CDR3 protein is CASSRPPVNEQYF. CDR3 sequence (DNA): TGTGCCAGCAGCCGCCCCCCGGTGAACGAGCAGTACTTC.

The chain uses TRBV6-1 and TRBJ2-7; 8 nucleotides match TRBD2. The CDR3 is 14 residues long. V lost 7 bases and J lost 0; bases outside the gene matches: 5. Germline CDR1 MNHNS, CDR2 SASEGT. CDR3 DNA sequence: TGTGCCAGCAAAGACAGCGGGGGCTCCTACGAGCAGTACTTC. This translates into CASKDSGGSYEQYF.

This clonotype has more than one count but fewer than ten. The CDR3 reads CSARDYVGAAAGELFF. DNA of the CDR3: TGCAGTGCTAGAGATTATGTGGGAGCGGCGGCGGGGGAGCTGTTTTTT. The chain employs TRBV20-1 and TRBJ2-2, with a tentative D call TRBD2 (5 bases). The CDR3 has 16 amino acids. V lost 0 bases to trimming and J lost 8 bases, with 19 bases between them. Germline loops: CDR1 DFQATT, CDR2 SNEGSKA (reference sequence).

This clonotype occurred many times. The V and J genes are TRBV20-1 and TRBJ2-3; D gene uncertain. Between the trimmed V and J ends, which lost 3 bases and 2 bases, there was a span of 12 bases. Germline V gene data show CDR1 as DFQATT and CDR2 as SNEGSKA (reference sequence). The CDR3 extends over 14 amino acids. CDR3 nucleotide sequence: TGCAGTGCTAGTAACTGGACCAACACAGATACGCAGTATTTT. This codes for CSASNWTNTDTQYF.

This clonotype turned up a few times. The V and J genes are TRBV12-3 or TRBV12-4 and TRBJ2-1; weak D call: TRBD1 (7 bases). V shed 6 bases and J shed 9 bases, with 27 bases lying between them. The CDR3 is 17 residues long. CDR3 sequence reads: CASSQTRRGLDLGEQFF. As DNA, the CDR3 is TGTGCCAGCAGCCAAACGAGGAGGGGGCTCGATTTAGGTGAGCAGTTCTTC.

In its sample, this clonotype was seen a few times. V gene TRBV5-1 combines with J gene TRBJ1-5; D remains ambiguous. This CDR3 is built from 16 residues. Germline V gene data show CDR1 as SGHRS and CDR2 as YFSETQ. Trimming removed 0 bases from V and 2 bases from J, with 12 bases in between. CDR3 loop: CASSLGTSGGNQPQHF. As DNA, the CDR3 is TGCGCCAGCAGCTTGGGCACCTCGGGCGGCAATCAGCCCCAGCATTTT.

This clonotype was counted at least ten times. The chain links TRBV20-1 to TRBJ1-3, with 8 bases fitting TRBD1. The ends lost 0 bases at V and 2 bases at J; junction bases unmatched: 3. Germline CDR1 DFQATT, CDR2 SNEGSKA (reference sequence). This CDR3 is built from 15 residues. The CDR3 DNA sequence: TGCAGTGCTAGAGAGGACAGGGCCCCTGGAAACACCATATATTTT. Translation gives CSAREDRAPGNTIYF.

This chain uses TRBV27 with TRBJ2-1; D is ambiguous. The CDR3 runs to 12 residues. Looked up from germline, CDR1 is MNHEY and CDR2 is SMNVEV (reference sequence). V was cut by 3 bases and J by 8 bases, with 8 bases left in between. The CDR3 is CASSFSGYEQFF. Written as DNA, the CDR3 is TGTGCCAGCAGTTTTAGTGGGTATGAGCAGTTCTTC.

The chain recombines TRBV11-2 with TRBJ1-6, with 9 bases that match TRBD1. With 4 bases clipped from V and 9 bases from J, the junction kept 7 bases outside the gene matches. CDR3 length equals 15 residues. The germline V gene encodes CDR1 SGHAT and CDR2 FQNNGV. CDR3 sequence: CASSSGTGIRSPLHF. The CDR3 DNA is TGTGCCAGCAGCTCAGGGACAGGGATTCGTTCACCCCTCCACTTT.

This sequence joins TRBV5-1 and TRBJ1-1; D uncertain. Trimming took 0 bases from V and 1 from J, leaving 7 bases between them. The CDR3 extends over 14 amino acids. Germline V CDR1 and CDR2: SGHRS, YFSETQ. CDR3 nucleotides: TGCGCCAGCAGCTTGGGGTCGGGGAACACTGAAGCTTTCTTT. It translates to CASSLGSGNTEAFF.

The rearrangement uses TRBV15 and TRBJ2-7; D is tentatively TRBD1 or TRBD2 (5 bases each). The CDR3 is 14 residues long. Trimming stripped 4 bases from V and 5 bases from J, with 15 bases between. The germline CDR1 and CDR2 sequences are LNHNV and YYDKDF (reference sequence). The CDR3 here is CATSTPGLGDEQYF. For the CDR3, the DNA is TGTGCCACCAGCACGCCTGGTTTGGGGGACGAGCAGTACTTC. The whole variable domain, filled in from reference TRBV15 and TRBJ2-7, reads DAMVIQNPRYQVTQFGKPVTLSCSQTLNHNVMYWYQQKSSQAPKLLFHYYDKDFNNEADTPDNFQSRRPNTSFCFLDIRSPGLGDTAMYLCATSTPGLGDEQYFGPGTRLTVT.

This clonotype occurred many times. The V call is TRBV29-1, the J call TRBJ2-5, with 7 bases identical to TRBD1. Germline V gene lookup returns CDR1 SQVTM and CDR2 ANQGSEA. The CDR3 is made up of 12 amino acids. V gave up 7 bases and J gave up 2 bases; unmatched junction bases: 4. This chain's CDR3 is CSAEGQQETQYF. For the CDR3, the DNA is TGCAGCGCCGAGGGACAGCAAGAGACCCAGTACTTC.

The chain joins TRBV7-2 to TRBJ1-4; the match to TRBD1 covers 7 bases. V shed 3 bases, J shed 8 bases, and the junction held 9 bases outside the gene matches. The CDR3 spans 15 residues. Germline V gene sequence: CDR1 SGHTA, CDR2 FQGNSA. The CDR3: CASSFRQGPREKLFF. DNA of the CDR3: TGTGCCAGCAGCTTCAGACAGGGTCCCCGCGAAAAACTGTTTTTT.

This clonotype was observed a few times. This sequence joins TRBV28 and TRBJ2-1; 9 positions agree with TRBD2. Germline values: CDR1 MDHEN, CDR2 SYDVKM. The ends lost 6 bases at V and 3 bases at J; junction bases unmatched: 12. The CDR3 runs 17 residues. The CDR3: CASRPVSGSLLYNEQFF. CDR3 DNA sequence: TGTGCCAGCAGGCCCGTTAGCGGGAGCCTACTCTACAATGAGCAGTTCTTC.

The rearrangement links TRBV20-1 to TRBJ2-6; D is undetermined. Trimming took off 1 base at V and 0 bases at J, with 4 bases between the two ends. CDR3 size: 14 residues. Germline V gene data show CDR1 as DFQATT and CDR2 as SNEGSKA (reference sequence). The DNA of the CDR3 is TGCAGTGCTAGAGCGCACTCTGGGGCCAACGTCCTGACTTTC. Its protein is CSARAHSGANVLTF.

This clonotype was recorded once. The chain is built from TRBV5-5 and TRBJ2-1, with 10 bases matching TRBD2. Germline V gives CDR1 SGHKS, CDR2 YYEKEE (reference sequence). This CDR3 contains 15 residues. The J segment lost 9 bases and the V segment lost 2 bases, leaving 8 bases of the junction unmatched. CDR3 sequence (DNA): TGTGCCAGCAGCTTCAGCCTAGCGGGAGTGGGTGAGCAGTTCTTC. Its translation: CASSFSLAGVGEQFF.

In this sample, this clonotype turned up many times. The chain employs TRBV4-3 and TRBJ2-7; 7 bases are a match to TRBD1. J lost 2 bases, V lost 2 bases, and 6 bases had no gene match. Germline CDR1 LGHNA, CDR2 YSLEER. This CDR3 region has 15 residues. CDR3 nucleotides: TGCGCCAGCAGCCAACAGACAGGGAGTACCTACGAGCAGTACTTC. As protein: CASSQQTGSTYEQYF.

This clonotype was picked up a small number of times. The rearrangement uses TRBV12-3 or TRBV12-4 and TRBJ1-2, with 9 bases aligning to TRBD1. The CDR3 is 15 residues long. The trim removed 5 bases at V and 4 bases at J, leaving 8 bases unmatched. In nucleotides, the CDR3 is TGTGCCAGCAGTCCCCGGACAGGGGTTAGCTATGGCTACACCTTC. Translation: CASSPRTGVSYGYTF.

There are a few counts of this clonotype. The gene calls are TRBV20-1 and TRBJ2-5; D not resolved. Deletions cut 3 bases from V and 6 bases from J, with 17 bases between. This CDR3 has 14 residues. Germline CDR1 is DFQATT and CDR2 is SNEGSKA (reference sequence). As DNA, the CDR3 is TGCAGTGCTAGTCTCCCGACGGGTCTAAAGACCCAGTACTTC. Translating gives CSASLPTGLKTQYF.

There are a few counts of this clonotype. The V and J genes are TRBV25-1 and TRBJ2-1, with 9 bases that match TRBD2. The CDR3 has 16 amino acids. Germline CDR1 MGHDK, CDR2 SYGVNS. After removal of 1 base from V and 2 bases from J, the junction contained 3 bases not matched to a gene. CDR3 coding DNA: TGTGCCAGCAGTGAATTTGCGGGGGGGCCCTACAATGAGCAGTTCTTC. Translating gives CASSEFAGGPYNEQFF.

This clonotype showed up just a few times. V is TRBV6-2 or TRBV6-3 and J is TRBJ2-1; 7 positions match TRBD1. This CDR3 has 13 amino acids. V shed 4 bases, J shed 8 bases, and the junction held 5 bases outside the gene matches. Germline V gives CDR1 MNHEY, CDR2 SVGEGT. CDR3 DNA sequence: TGTGCCAGCAGTTTATTAGGGGGCGATGAGCAGTTCTTC. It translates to CASSLLGGDEQFF.